Presented here are 5 T cell receptor beta chains from one specimen sequenced in a study of blood T cell repertoires in COVID-19. Assay used: immunoSEQ multiplex PCR; TCRdb lists only in-frame clones, some missing. In the table there are some 360,000 clones, 89% of which are singletons. Sequenced: peripheral blood. These receptors were obtained from a woman aged 60-75 years with COVID-19, enrolled during active disease.

The J gene is TRBJ1-2, the V gene TRBV24-1; 8 nucleotides line up with TRBD1. CDR3 size: 13 residues. V shed 7 bases and J 8 bases; nucleotides not matched to a gene: 8. CDR1 is KGHDR, CDR2 SFDVKD, per germline. The CDR3 loop reads CATSSGQGRGYTF. The CDR3 DNA is TGTGCCACCAGCTCTGGACAGGGACGGGGCTACACCTTC.

Worth noting for this clone: Other DNA sequences within the sample encode an identical CDR3. V usage is TRBV19 and J usage is TRBJ1-2; D uncertain. Germline lookup yields CDR1 LNHDA and CDR2 SQIVND (reference sequence). This CDR3 comprises 13 residues. The V gene lost 8 bases and the J gene lost 4 bases, with 14 bases spanning the gap. The CDR3 loop reads CASSPAGGYGYTF. The DNA of the CDR3 is TGTGCCAGTTCCCCGGCCGGAGGCTATGGCTACACCTTC.

The chain carries TRBV7-3 and TRBJ2-1; possible D gene TRBD2, 6 bases. The CDR3 runs 13 residues. Germline CDR1 and CDR2: SGHTA and FQGTGA. With 4 bases removed from V and 2 bases from J, the gap between germline ends came to 6 bases. The CDR3 coding sequence is TGTGCCAGCAGCTCGGGAGCCTACAATGAGCAGTTCTTC. Translated, it gives CASSSGAYNEQFF.

V is TRBV28 and J is TRBJ1-3; D remains ambiguous. The germline gives CDR1 MDHEN, CDR2 SYDVKM. This CDR3 contains 14 residues. The V end lost 1 base, the J end lost 1 base, and 5 bases lay between the germline ends. The CDR3 coding sequence is TGTGCCAGCAGTTTATTCGGGTCTGGAAACACCATATATTTT. It codes for CASSLFGSGNTIYF.

V gene TRBV11-2 combines with J gene TRBJ2-1; 9 bases are a match to TRBD2. The CDR3 has 16 amino acids. The V gene end was trimmed by 1 base and the J gene end by 5 bases; junction bases not matched to a gene: 6. CDR1 is SGHAT and CDR2 is FQNNGV in the germline V gene. The CDR3: CASSLGLAGKHNEQFF. CDR3 DNA: TGTGCCAGCAGCTTAGGTCTAGCGGGAAAGCACAATGAGCAGTTCTTC.